The TCR beta chain under discussion was sequenced for a study of blood T cell repertoires in COVID-19. Looking at the study overall: Spain, Italy and the United States supplied samples that represented acute and convalescent COVID-19. Sample material is recorded as cDNA or gDNA derived from T cells, B-cell-depleted T cells, or PBMCs.

Germline CDR1 reads ENHRY; CDR2 reads SYGVKD. The CDR3 covers 13 residues. The germline V and J ends were trimmed by 4 bases and 7 bases, with 10 bases remaining between them. Authors' methods: From reference gene primer amplification, estimates of nucleated cell counts were derived. Here immunoSEQ multiplex PCR was the method, and the copy in TCRdb shows in-frame clones only, minus some. The DNA was the basis for D and trimming; V, J and clone size are from that table. The profile covers roughly 140,000 clones, with about 90% appearing a single time and over 3.5% taken by the ten largest. This TCR was recovered from a woman aged 55 to 70 with active or convalescent COVID-19. The rearrangement uses TRBV10-3 and TRBJ1-4; D is unclear. The source material was peripheral blood. The CDR3 nucleotides read TGTGCCATCAGTGGGGCGGGAAGTGAAAAACTGTTTTTT. Residues: CAISGAGSEKLFF.